Listed below are T cell receptor beta chains from one sample, sequenced in a study of OX40 agonist ivuxolimab in advanced cancers. The table came from immunoSEQ multiplex PCR; TCRdb's copy has only in-frame clones and leaves some out. The table lists some 76,000 clones, 80% to 95% of them singletons. The sample here was CD4+ or CD8+ T cells sorted from blood, taken in a trial of the OX40 agonist ivuxolimab. The receptor source for this set is an adult with an advanced solid tumor such as melanoma, head and neck, liver or kidney cancer. CDR3s include the opening cysteine and the closing phenylalanine or tryptophan. The order of the fields is clone size, J gene, D gene, V gene, CDR3 DNA, CDR3 protein. D genes are given only for firm matches. The listing skips clone size in some rows; elsewhere it reads once, few, many or a size class.

-	TRBJ2-7	-	TRBV19	TGTGCCACGATACAGGGCTACGAGCAGTACTTC	CATIQGYEQYF
-	TRBJ2-1	-	TRBV7-9	TGTGCCAGCAGCTTAGGGACGGCAGGGGAATCTTTCGATGAGCAGTTCTTC	CASSLGTAGESFDEQFF
-	TRBJ2-7	-	TRBV27	TGTGCCAGCAGTTTATACAGCCCTGGAAATGGCGAGCAGTACTTC	CASSLYSPGNGEQYF
once	TRBJ2-1	TRBD2	TRBV5-8	TGTGCCAGCAGCGGGGGACTAGCGGGGGCTAATGAGCAGCAGTTCTTC	CASSGGLAGANEQQFF
-	TRBJ2-2	-	TRBV6-1	TGTGCCAGCAGAGAGAACACCGGGGAGCTGTTTTTT	CASRENTGELFF
-	TRBJ2-1	TRBD2	TRBV27	TGTGCCAGCAGTTTGGGGACTAGCGCCAACAATGAGCAGTTCTTC	CASSLGTSANNEQFF
-	TRBJ2-3	-	TRBV4-1	TGCGCCAGCAGCCAAGTGAGTGAAAGCACAGATACGCAGTATTTT	CASSQVSESTDTQYF
-	TRBJ1-5	-	TRBV5-6	TGTGCCAGCAGCCCCGGGGGGGGACGGACCAATCAGCCCCAGCATTTT	CASSPGGGRTNQPQHF
once	TRBJ2-7	-	TRBV7-6	TGTGCCAGCAGCTTAGAGGGGCCCTCCTACGAGCAGTACTTC	CASSLEGPSYEQYF
-	TRBJ1-3	-	TRBV4-1	TGCGCCAGCAGCCAAGATTGGGGACTCTCTGGAAACACCATATATTTT	CASSQDWGLSGNTIYF